Listed below are T cell receptor beta chains from one sample, sequenced in a study of molecular identifiers for immune sequencing clone quantification. One entry per CDR3 protein, called by TCRdb with MiXCR from the PCR reads. Of some 100,000 distinct CDR3 sequences in the sample, around a fifth were seen once. The specimen was naive CD8+ T cells from blood, with Jurkat cell RNA spiked in. These receptors all come from a human donor in good health. Some libraries in this study had Jurkat cell RNA spiked in. The CDR3 runs from the conserved cysteine through the conserved F or W. A D gene is named only where the DNA matches it firmly. Size values are once, few and many counts, or a class for expanded clones, and some rows have none.

D | size | J | V | CDR3 | DNA
NA | many | TRBJ2-3 | TRBV7-2 | CASSLALLAGRISDTQYF | TGTGCCAGCAGCTTAGCGCTTCTTGCGGGGCGCATTTCGGATACGCAGTATTTT
NA | NA | TRBJ2-2 | TRBV19 | CASSIARPNGGELFF | TGTGCCAGTAGTATAGCCCGCCCCAACGGCGGGGAGCTGTTTTTT
NA | many | TRBJ2-1 | TRBV7-2 | CASSLDGSSYNEQFF | TGTGCCAGCAGCTTAGATGGGAGCTCCTACAATGAGCAGTTCTTC
TRBD1 | many | TRBJ1-3 | TRBV4-3 | CASSQLDRGADTIYF | TGCGCCAGCAGCCAACTAGACAGGGGAGCAGACACCATATATTTT
NA | many | TRBJ2-1 | TRBV2 | CASSPWGSAAYNEQFF | TGTGCCAGCAGCCCGTGGGGGTCGGCGGCCTACAATGAGCAGTTCTTC
TRBD2 | many | TRBJ2-1 | TRBV20-1 | CSARDLRAGAYNEQFF | TGCAGTGCTAGAGATCTCAGAGCGGGAGCCTACAATGAGCAGTTCTTC
TRBD1 | NA | TRBJ1-5 | TRBV4-1 | CASSQGTGGDNQPQHF | TGCGCCAGCAGCCAAGGGACAGGGGGCGATAATCAGCCCCAGCATTTT
NA | many | TRBJ2-3 | TRBV27 | CASSLTQSTDTQYF | TGTGCCAGCAGTTTGACACAATCCACAGATACGCAGTATTTT
NA | many | TRBJ2-2 | TRBV20-1 | CSAKALSGRAGELFF | TGCAGTGCTAAGGCCCTCAGCGGTCGGGCCGGGGAGCTGTTTTTT
NA | many | TRBJ2-6 | TRBV7-6 | CASSLVGPRAGANVLTF | TGTGCCAGCAGCTTAGTTGGGCCGAGGGCTGGGGCCAACGTCCTGACTTTC
TRBD1 | many | TRBJ2-3 | TRBV6-6 | CASRKGASDTQYF | TGTGCCAGCAGGAAGGGGGCCTCAGATACGCAGTATTTT
TRBD1 | NA | TRBJ2-7 | TRBV30 | CAWSLQGYEQYF | TGTGCCTGGAGTCTACAGGGGTACGAGCAGTACTTC
TRBD2 | many | TRBJ2-1 | TRBV7-9 | CASGLAGAGNEQFF | TGTGCCAGCGGCCTAGCGGGGGCGGGCAATGAGCAGTTCTTC
NA | many | TRBJ1-5 | TRBV6-2/TRBV6-3 | CASSLSGENSNQPQHF | TGTGCCAGCAGTTTGTCGGGGGAAAATAGCAATCAGCCCCAGCATTTT
NA | many | TRBJ1-1 | TRBV12-3/TRBV12-4 | CASSFGRTEAFF | TGTGCCAGCAGTTTCGGACGGACTGAAGCTTTCTTT
NA | many | TRBJ2-1 | TRBV6-2/TRBV6-3 | CASSTRNTYNEQFF | TGTGCCAGCAGTACCAGGAACACCTACAATGAGCAGTTCTTC
NA | many | TRBJ2-1 | TRBV10-3 | CAISEASDYNEQFF | TGTGCCATCAGTGAGGCTAGCGACTACAATGAGCAGTTCTTC
TRBD2 | many | TRBJ2-5 | TRBV12-3/TRBV12-4 | CASSPLGELPAGEETQYF | TGTGCCAGCAGCCCCCTCGGGGAGTTGCCAGCGGGAGAAGAGACCCAGTACTTC
NA | NA | TRBJ2-3 | TRBV27 | CASAGDNHSTDTQYF | TGTGCCAGCGCTGGGGACAACCACTCCACAGATACGCAGTATTTT
NA | once | TRBJ2-7 | TRBV2 | CASYAGTGSAEQYF | TGTGCCAGCTACGCCGGGACCGGAAGCGCCGAGCAGTACTTC
TRBD1 | NA | TRBJ2-1 | TRBV24-1 | CATSDSRLTGGYNEQFF | TGTGCCACCAGTGATTCTCGCCTCACAGGGGGCTACAATGAGCAGTTCTTC
TRBD1 | many | TRBJ2-7 | TRBV20-1 | CSATLRTGGYEQYF | TGCAGTGCTACCCTTAGGACAGGGGGGTACGAGCAGTACTTC
TRBD2 | many | TRBJ2-5 | TRBV5-1 | CASSPGTSGKTQYF | TGCGCCAGCAGCCCAGGGACTAGCGGAAAGACCCAGTACTTC
TRBD2 | few | TRBJ2-5 | TRBV6-2/TRBV6-3 | CASDRGGSVETQYF | TGTGCCAGTGACCGCGGCGGGAGTGTAGAGACCCAGTACTTC
NA | many | TRBJ1-2 | TRBV10-2 | CASSETSYGYTF | TGCGCCAGCAGTGAAACCAGCTATGGCTACACCTTC
TRBD2 | many | TRBJ2-3 | TRBV29-1 | CSVERLAGYTDTQYF | TGCAGCGTTGAAAGACTAGCGGGATACACAGATACGCAGTATTTT
NA | many | TRBJ1-5 | TRBV7-2 | CASSSSPFRGYSNQPQHF | TGTGCCAGCAGCTCGAGCCCCTTCAGGGGATATAGCAATCAGCCCCAGCATTTT
TRBD2 | many | TRBJ2-7 | TRBV28 | CASSYLAGSSYEQYF | TGTGCCAGCAGTTACTTAGCGGGAAGCTCCTACGAGCAGTACTTC
NA | NA | TRBJ1-5 | TRBV9 | CASSVGTGPQHF | TGTGCCAGCAGCGTAGGAACAGGGCCTCAGCATTTT
NA | many | TRBJ1-2 | TRBV4-3 | CASSQDPGEQRDYGYTF | TGCGCCAGCAGCCAAGACCCAGGGGAGCAGAGGGACTATGGCTACACCTTC
NA | many | TRBJ2-7 | TRBV4-3 | CASSQGLGYEQYF | TGCGCCAGCAGCCAGGGACTGGGATACGAGCAGTACTTC
NA | many | TRBJ2-5 | TRBV28 | CASSSNRVQETQYF | TGTGCCAGCAGTTCAAACAGGGTCCAAGAGACCCAGTACTTC
NA | many | TRBJ2-3 | TRBV2 | CASEILPDTDTQYF | TGTGCCAGCGAGATCCTACCTGACACAGATACGCAGTATTTT
NA | many | TRBJ1-6 | TRBV25-1 | CASSEALNGSPLHF | TGTGCCAGCAGTGAGGCCCTAAATGGTTCACCCCTCCACTTT
NA | many | TRBJ1-6 | TRBV7-9 | CASSLVPAGDNSPLHF | TGTGCCAGCAGCTTAGTACCGGCAGGCGATAATTCACCCCTCCACTTT